The text below deals with one T cell receptor beta chain. Its matching antigen is unknown. This sample stems from a study of shared clonotypes between healthy human individuals. Overall study findings and caveats: Tissues were not sampled, only blood, and their repertoires likely differ. Among several donors, approximately 5% of naive CD4 clonotypes were found in common.

Trimming left V 0 bases short and J 1 base short, with 7 bases between. CDR1 ENHRY and CDR2 SYGVKD come from the germline V gene. The CDR3 totals 16 residues. Measured with immunoSEQ multiplex PCR; TCRdb has only the in-frame clones, and not every one. The repertoire holds 2 million or so clones, with 85% to 95% as singletons. The clonotype originates from a man aged 18 to 29 in good health. Sample: naive CD4+ T cells sorted from blood. Subset meaning: CD45RA+ positively selected. This rearrangement joins TRBV10-3 to TRBJ1-6; D not resolved. This CDR3 is CAISESTGSYNSPLHF. The CDR3 nucleotides are TGTGCCATCAGTGAGTCGACGGGGTCCTATAATTCACCCCTCCACTTT.